The 21 T cell receptor beta chains reported below all come from one sample, sequenced in a study of blood T cell repertoires in COVID-19. Sequencing was performed with immunoSEQ multiplex PCR; in TCRdb, only in-frame clones are kept and a portion is missing. In the table there are more than 300,000 clones, 85% to 95% of which are singletons. The sequenced sample consisted of PBMCs or T cells enriched from blood (not recorded which). The receptors were sampled from a woman under 40 who had been exposed to COVID-19.

The rearrangement uses TRBV28 and TRBJ2-7; maybe TRBD1 (5 bases). Germline CDR1 is MDHEN and CDR2 is SYDVKM. There are 14 residues in the CDR3. Deletions cut 2 bases from V and 6 bases from J, with 14 bases between. The CDR3 protein is CASSLQLRVAEQYF. In DNA form, the CDR3 reads TGTGCCAGCAGTTTACAACTCAGGGTTGCCGAGCAGTACTTC.

The chain carries TRBV16 and TRBJ1-2, with D possibly matching TRBD1 (6 bases). CDR1 KGHSY and CDR2 FQNENV come from the germline V gene. This CDR3 contains 15 residues. V lost 5 bases and J 2 bases, leaving 15 bases between the germline ends. The CDR3, as DNA: TGTGCCAGCAGCTCCAATTTAAGGGGGAACTATGGCTACACCTTC. It yields the protein CASSSNLRGNYGYTF.

This chain links TRBV2 with TRBJ2-3; TRBD2 aligns across 13 bases. CDR3 length equals 18 residues. Germline V gives CDR1 SNHLY, CDR2 FYNNEI. The junction had 11 bases not matched to a gene; V was cut back by 6 bases and J by 2 bases. CDR3 in DNA: TGTGCCAGCAGGGCCGGACTAGCGGGGGTGGCCTACACAGATACGCAGTATTTT. Its translation is CASRAGLAGVAYTDTQYF.

This sequence joins TRBV7-6 and TRBJ2-2; TRBD1 might be the D (5 bases). The V gene lost 5 bases and the J gene lost 4 bases, with 17 bases spanning the gap. The CDR3 consists of 16 residues. Germline lookup yields CDR1 SGHVS and CDR2 FNYEAQ. CDR3 nucleotide sequence: TGTGCCAGCAGCGGACACCTAGAACCGCTCACCGGGGAGCTGTTTTTT. As protein: CASSGHLEPLTGELFF.

This sequence joins TRBV7-2 and TRBJ2-7; 7 bases align to TRBD2. V lost 6 bases and J lost 3; bases outside the gene matches: 11. Per germline, CDR1 SGHTA and CDR2 FQGNSA. The CDR3 runs 15 residues. The CDR3 DNA is TGTGCCAGCAGTTTCGGGACTACCCCGTTCTACGAGCAGTACTTC. Its translation is CASSFGTTPFYEQYF.

The chain employs TRBV6-1 and TRBJ2-1, with 9 positions matching TRBD2. V shed 2 bases, J shed 1 base, and the junction held 6 bases outside the gene matches. Germline-derived CDR1 and CDR2 are MNHNS and SASEGT. The length of the CDR3 is 17 residues. As DNA, the CDR3 is TGTGCCAGCAGTGAACGGGCGGGGGGGCCATCCTACAATGAGCAGTTCTTC. Translating it yields CASSERAGGPSYNEQFF.

The genes are TRBV9 and TRBJ2-5; 7 nucleotides align to TRBD1. Germline V gives CDR1 SGDLS, CDR2 YYNGEE. This CDR3 has 15 residues. V gave up 5 bases and J gave up 0 bases; unmatched junction bases: 7. The CDR3 loop reads CASSTGAIDQETQYF. CDR3 in DNA: TGTGCCAGCAGTACAGGGGCGATCGACCAAGAGACCCAGTACTTC. Looking up the rest from reference TRBV9 and TRBJ2-5 gives the full variable domain: DSGVTQTPKHLITATGQRVTLRCSPRSGDLSVYWYQQSLDQGLQFLIQYYNGEERAKGNILERFSAQQFPDLHSELNLSSLELGDSALYFCASSTGAIDQETQYFGPGTRLLVL.

The chain joins TRBV7-9 to TRBJ2-3; 7 nucleotides align to TRBD1. Trimming at V came to 0 bases and at J to 4 bases, leaving 7 bases not matched to a gene. CDR1 SEHNR and CDR2 FQNEAQ come from the germline V gene (reference sequence). This CDR3 contains 16 residues. CDR3 coding DNA: TGTGCCAGCAGCTTAGCCCTGACAGGGTCGGCAGATACGCAGTATTTT. Protein product: CASSLALTGSADTQYF.

The chain has TRBV30 and TRBJ1-4; 10 nucleotides match TRBD1. Germline trimming cut 2 bases from V and 5 bases from J; bases unmatched to any gene: 2. Germline V gene data show CDR1 as GTSNPN and CDR2 as SVGIG (reference sequence). This CDR3 region has 14 residues. CDR3 in amino acids: CAWSRGQGNEKLFF. Here the CDR3 DNA reads TGTGCCTGGAGTCGGGGACAGGGGAATGAAAAACTGTTTTTT.

The V gene is TRBV7-9, the J gene TRBJ2-4; D is ambiguous. V lost 3 bases and J lost 1, with 16 bases in between. The length of the CDR3 is 17 residues. The germline V gene has CDR1 SEHNR and CDR2 FQNEAQ (reference sequence). This CDR3 reads CASSFESVRSAKNIQYF. The CDR3 region has the DNA TGTGCCAGCAGCTTTGAGTCCGTAAGATCGGCCAAAAACATTCAGTACTTC.

The chain joins TRBV5-1 to TRBJ1-2; D is ambiguous. This CDR3 region has 12 residues. Trimming shortened V by 4 bases and J by 6 bases, and 10 bases separated the two germline ends. Germline CDR1 and CDR2: SGHRS and YFSETQ. CDR3 protein: CASSPGRNGYTF. CDR3 DNA: TGCGCCAGCAGCCCAGGCAGGAATGGCTACACCTTC.

The chain combines TRBV2 with TRBJ1-1, with D hard to call. The CDR3 loop spans 13 amino acids. V lost 6 bases to trimming and J lost 6 bases, with 14 bases between them. Germline V lookup: CDR1 SNHLY, CDR2 FYNNEI. The CDR3 region is CASSENPQAEAFF. CDR3 bases: TGTGCCAGCAGCGAAAACCCCCAGGCTGAAGCTTTCTTT.

This clone has only a few counts. This rearrangement joins TRBV6-5 to TRBJ1-6; 10 bases agree with TRBD1. The CDR3 loop spans 15 amino acids. The V gene end was trimmed by 7 bases and the J gene end by 7 bases; junction bases not matched to a gene: 7. The germline CDR1 and CDR2 sequences are MNHEY and SVGAGI. The CDR3 loop is CASNPTGGRNSPLHF. Written as DNA, the CDR3 is TGTGCCAGCAACCCGACAGGGGGCAGAAATTCACCCCTCCACTTT.

The genes are TRBV2 and TRBJ1-2, with D maybe TRBD1 (6 bases). The CDR3 totals 13 residues. The germline V gene has CDR1 SNHLY and CDR2 FYNNEI. The V and J ends lost 6 bases and 4 bases respectively, with 12 bases between them. The CDR3 coding sequence is TGTGCCAGCAGAGCAGGGGTTTTCTATGGCTACACCTTC. Translating gives CASRAGVFYGYTF.

The chain combines TRBV24-1 with TRBJ1-1, with 8 nucleotides matching TRBD1. The CDR3 covers 15 residues. The V and J ends lost 1 base and 5 bases, in that order; junction bases with no gene match: 5. Germline V gene sequence: CDR1 KGHDR, CDR2 SFDVKD. The CDR3 region is CATSDLVQGGTEAFF. In nucleotides, the CDR3 is TGTGCCACCAGTGATTTAGTACAGGGGGGTACTGAAGCTTTCTTT.

The gene calls are TRBV6-5 and TRBJ2-1; D ambiguous. The V gene lost 5 bases and the J gene lost 7 bases, with 15 bases spanning the gap. Germline values: CDR1 MNHEY, CDR2 SVGAGI. The length of the CDR3 is 14 residues. For the CDR3, the DNA is TGTGCCAGCAGTCCCCCTGAGACACGTAATGAGCAGTTCTTC. It encodes CASSPPETRNEQFF.

The V and J genes are TRBV18 and TRBJ1-4, with D unresolved. Germline V lookup: CDR1 KGHSH, CDR2 LQKENI. The CDR3 contains 14 residues. Trimming left V 1 base short and J 3 bases short, with 6 bases between. The CDR3 loop reads CASSPRAANEKLFF. CDR3 nucleotide sequence: TGTGCCAGCTCACCACGGGCAGCTAATGAAAAACTGTTTTTT.

The genes are TRBV4-1 and TRBJ2-5; a weak D match, TRBD1 (6 bases). The CDR3 totals 15 residues. Trimming took off 6 bases at V and 5 bases at J, with 19 bases between the two ends. Germline V gene sequence: CDR1 MGHRA, CDR2 YSYEKL. The CDR3 DNA is TGCGCCAGCAGTCCAGGGGCGCAAACCCTTGAGACCCAGTACTTC. It specifies CASSPGAQTLETQYF.

The chain uses TRBV7-9 and TRBJ1-3; tentatively, D is TRBD1 (6 bases). Germline V gene data show CDR1 as SEHNR and CDR2 as FQNEAQ (reference sequence). Trimming pared 2 bases from V and 2 bases from J, leaving 10 bases between. This CDR3 spans 15 amino acids. The CDR3 bases are TGTGCCAGCAGCTTACCCCAGGGGCCTGGAAACACCATATATTTT. It encodes CASSLPQGPGNTIYF. The full variable domain, with the rest looked up from reference TRBV7-9 and TRBJ1-3, is DTGVSQNPRHKITKRGQNVTFRCDPISEHNRLYWYRQTLGQGPEFLTYFQNEAQLEKSRLLSDRFSAERPKGSFSTLEIQRTEQGDSAMYLCASSLPQGPGNTIYFGEGSWLTVV.

The rearrangement links TRBV25-1 to TRBJ1-5; a weak D match, TRBD1 (6 bases). V was cut by 0 bases and J by 4 bases, with 16 bases left in between. Germline V gene sequence: CDR1 MGHDK, CDR2 SYGVNS. This CDR3 has 17 amino acids. For the CDR3, the DNA is TGTGCCAGCAGTGAATATAGAGGAGACAGGCGAAATCAGCCCCAGCATTTT. This sequence encodes CASSEYRGDRRNQPQHF. The complete variable domain, with remaining parts taken from reference TRBV25-1 and TRBJ1-5, reads EADIYQTPRYLVIGTGKKITLECSQTMGHDKMYWYQQDPGMELHLIHYSYGVNSTEKGDLSSESTVSRIRTEHFPLTLESARPSHTSQYLCASSEYRGDRRNQPQHFGDGTRLSIL.

The genes are TRBV9 and TRBJ2-4, with 9 positions matching TRBD2. CDR1 is SGDLS, CDR2 YYNGEE, per germline. Trimming cost V 0 bases and J 6 bases; bases outside gene matches: 1. The CDR3 contains 14 residues. The CDR3 coding sequence is TGTGCCAGCAGCGTAGAAGCGGGGGGAAACATTCAGTACTTC. It codes for CASSVEAGGNIQYF.